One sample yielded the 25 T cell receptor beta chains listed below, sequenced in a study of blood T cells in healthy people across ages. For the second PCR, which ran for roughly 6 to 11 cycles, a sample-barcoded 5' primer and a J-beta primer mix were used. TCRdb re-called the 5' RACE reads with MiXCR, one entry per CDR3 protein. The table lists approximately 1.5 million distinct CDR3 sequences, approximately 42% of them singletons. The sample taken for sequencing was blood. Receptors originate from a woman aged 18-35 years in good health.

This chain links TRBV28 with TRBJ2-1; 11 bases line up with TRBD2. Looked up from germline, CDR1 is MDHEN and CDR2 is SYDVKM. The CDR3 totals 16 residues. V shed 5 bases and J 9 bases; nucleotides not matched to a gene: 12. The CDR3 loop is CASSPPPGLAATEQFF. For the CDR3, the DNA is TGTGCCAGCAGTCCACCCCCGGGACTAGCGGCTACTGAGCAGTTCTTC.

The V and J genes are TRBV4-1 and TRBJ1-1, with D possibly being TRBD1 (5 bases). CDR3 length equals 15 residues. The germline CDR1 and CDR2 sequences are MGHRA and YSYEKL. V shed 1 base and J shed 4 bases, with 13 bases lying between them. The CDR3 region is CASSQVAGGSTEAFF. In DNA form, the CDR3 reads TGCGCCAGCAGCCAAGTGGCTGGGGGGAGCACTGAAGCTTTCTTT.

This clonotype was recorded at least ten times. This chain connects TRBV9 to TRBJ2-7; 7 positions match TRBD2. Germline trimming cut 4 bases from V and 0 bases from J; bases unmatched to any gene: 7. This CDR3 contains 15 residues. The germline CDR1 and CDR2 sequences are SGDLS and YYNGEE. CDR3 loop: CASSPGLGHSYEQYF. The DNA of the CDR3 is TGTGCCAGCAGCCCCGGACTAGGGCACTCCTACGAGCAGTACTTC.

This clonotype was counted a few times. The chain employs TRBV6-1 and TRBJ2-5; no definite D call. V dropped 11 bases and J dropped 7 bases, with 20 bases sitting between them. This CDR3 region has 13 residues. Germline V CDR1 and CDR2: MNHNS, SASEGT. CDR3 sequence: CAGPSQEVGTQYF. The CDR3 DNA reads TGTGCCGGGCCTTCCCAGGAAGTTGGGACCCAGTACTTC.

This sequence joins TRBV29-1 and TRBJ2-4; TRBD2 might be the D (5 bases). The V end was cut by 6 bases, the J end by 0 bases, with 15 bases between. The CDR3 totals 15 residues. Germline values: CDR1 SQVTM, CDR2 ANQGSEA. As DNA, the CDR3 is TGCAGCGTGATTAACCGGGCGGGAGCCAAAAACATTCAGTACTTC. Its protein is CSVINRAGAKNIQYF.

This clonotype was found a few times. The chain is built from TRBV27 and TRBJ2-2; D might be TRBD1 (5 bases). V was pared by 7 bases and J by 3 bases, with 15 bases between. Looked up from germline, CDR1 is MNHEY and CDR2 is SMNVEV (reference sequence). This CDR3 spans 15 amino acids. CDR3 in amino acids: CASKRGLVDTGELFF. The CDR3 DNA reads TGTGCCAGCAAAAGGGGCCTTGTAGACACCGGGGAGCTGTTTTTT.

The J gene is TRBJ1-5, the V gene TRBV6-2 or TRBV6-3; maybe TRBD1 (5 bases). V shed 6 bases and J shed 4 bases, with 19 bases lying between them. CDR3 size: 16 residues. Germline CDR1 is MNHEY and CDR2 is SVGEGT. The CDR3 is CASSYGPYGGNQPQHF. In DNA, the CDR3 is TGTGCCAGCAGCTACGGACCCTACGGGGGAAATCAGCCCCAGCATTTT.

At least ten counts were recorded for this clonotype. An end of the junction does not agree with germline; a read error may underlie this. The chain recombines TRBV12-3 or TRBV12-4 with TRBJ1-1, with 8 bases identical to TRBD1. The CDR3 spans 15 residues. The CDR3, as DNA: TGCGCCAGCAGCCCCGGACAGGGATTGAACACTGAAGCTTTCTTT. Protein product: CASSPGQGLNTEAFF.

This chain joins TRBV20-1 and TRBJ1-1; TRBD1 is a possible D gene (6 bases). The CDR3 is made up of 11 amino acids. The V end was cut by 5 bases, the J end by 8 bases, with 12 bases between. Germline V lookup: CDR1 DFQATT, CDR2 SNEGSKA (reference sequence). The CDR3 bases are TGCAGTGCTCCCAGGGGTGGAGAAGCTTTCTTT. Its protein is CSAPRGGEAFF.

This chain's CDR3 is CASSQDVRGIDGYTF. In nucleotides, the CDR3 is TGTGCCAGCAGCCAAGATGTCCGAGGGATAGATGGCTACACCTTC. This chain links TRBV3-1 with TRBJ1-2; D unclear. CDR1 and CDR2 from the germline V gene are LGHDT and YNNKEL (reference sequence). V shed 0 bases and J shed 6 bases, with 14 bases lying between them. CDR3 length: 15 amino acids.

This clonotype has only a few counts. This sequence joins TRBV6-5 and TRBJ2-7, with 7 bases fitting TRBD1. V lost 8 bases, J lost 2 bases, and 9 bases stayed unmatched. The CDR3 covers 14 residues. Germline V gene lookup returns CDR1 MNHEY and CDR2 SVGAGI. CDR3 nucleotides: TGTGCCAGCGGCCACAGGGGCCAGACCTACGAGCAGTACTTC. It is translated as CASGHRGQTYEQYF.

The DNA of the CDR3 is TGTGCCAGCAGCAACCCCAGCCCCGGAGGTGGGCCTCAGAACACTGAAGCTTTCTTT. It is translated as CASSNPSPGGGPQNTEAFF. The chain is built from TRBV21-1 and TRBJ1-1; TRBD1, as called in the table, went unchecked against the DNA. TRBV21-1 is termed a pseudogene. The CDR3 is 19 residues long.

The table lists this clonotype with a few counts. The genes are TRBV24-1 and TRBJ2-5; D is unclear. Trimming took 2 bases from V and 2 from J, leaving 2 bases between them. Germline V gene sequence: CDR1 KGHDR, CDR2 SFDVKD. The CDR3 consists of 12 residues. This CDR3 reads CATSDYQETQYF. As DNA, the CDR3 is TGTGCCACCAGTGATTATCAAGAGACCCAGTACTTC.

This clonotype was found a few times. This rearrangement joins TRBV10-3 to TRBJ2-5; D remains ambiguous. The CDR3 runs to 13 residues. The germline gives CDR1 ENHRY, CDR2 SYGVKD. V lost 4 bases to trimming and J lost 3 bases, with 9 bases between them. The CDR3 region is CAISGRAEETQYF. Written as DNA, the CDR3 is TGTGCCATCAGTGGAAGGGCGGAAGAGACCCAGTACTTC.

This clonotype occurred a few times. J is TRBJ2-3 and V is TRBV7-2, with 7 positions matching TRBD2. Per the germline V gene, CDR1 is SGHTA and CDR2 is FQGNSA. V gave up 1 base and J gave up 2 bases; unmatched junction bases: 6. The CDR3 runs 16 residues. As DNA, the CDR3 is TGTGCCAGCAGCTTAGGGGGGGGTCCCCCCACAGATACGCAGTATTTT. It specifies CASSLGGGPPTDTQYF.

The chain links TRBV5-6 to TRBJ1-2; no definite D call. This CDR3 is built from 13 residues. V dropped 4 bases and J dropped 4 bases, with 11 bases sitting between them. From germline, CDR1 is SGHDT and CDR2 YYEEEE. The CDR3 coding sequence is TGTGCCAGCAGCCAGAGGAGGATCTATGGCTACACCTTC. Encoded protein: CASSQRRIYGYTF. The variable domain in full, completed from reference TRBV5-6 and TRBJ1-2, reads DAGVTQSPTHLIKTRGQQVTLRCSPKSGHDTVSWYQQALGQGPQFIFQYYEEEERQRGNFPDRFSGHQFPNYSSELNVNALLLGDSALYLCASSQRRIYGYTFGSGTRLTVV.

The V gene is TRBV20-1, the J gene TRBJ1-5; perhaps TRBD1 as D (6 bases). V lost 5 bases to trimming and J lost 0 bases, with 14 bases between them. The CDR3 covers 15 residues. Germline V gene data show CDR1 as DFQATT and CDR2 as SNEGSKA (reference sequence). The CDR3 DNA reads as TGCAGTGCTCGAGTGTCCAGGGGTAGCAATCAGCCCCAGCATTTT. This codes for CSARVSRGSNQPQHF.

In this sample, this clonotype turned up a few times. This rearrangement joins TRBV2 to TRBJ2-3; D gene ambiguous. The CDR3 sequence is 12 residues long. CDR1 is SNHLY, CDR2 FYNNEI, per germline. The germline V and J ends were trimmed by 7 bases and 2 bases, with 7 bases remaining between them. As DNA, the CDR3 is TGTGCCAGCACCGTGATCACAGATACGCAGTATTTT. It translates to CASTVITDTQYF.

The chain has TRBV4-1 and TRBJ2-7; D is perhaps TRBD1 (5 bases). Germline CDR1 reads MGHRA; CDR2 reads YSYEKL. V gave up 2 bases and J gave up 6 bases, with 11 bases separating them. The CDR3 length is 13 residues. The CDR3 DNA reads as TGCGCCAGCAGCCAATTCCAGGGTGCCGAGCAGTACTTC. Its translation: CASSQFQGAEQYF.

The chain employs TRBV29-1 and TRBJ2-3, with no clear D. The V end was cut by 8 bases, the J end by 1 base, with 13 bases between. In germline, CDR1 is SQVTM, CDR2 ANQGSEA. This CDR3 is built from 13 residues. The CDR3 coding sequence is TGCAGCTTCGTAAGACACGGCACAGATACGCAGTATTTT. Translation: CSFVRHGTDTQYF.

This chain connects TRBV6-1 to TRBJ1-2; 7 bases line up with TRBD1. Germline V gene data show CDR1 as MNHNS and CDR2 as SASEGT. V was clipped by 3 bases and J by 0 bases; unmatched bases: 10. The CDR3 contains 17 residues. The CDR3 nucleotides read TGTGCCAGCAGTGAGTCCCGGGACAGCCTAACTAACTATGGCTACACCTTC. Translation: CASSESRDSLTNYGYTF.

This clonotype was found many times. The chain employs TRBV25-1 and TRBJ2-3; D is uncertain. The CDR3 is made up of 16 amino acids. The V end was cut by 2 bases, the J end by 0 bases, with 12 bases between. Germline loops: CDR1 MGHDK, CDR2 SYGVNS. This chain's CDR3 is CASSERAGRSTDTQYF. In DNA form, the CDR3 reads TGTGCCAGCAGTGAACGGGCAGGACGTAGCACAGATACGCAGTATTTT. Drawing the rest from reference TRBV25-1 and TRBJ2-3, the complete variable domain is EADIYQTPRYLVIGTGKKITLECSQTMGHDKMYWYQQDPGMELHLIHYSYGVNSTEKGDLSSESTVSRIRTEHFPLTLESARPSHTSQYLCASSERAGRSTDTQYFGPGTRLTVL.

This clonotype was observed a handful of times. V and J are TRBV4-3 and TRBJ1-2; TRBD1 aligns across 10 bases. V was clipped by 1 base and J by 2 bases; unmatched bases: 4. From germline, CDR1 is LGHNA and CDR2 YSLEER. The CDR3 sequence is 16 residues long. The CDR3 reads CASSQAPDRGNYGYTF. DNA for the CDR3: TGCGCCAGCAGCCAAGCGCCGGACAGGGGGAACTATGGCTACACCTTC.

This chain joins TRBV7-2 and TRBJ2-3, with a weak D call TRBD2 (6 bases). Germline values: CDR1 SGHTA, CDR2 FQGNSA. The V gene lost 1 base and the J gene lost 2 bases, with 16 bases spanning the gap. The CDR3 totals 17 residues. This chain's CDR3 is CASSLGGAGVHTDTQYF. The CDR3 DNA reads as TGTGCCAGCAGCTTAGGGGGAGCGGGTGTACACACAGATACGCAGTATTTT.

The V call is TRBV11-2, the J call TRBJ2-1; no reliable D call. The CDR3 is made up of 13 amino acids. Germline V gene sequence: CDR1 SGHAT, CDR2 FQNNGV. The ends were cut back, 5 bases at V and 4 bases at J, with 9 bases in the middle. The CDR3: CASSQVFYNEQFF. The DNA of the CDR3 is TGTGCCAGCAGCCAGGTCTTTTACAATGAGCAGTTCTTC.